Below are 10 T cell receptor beta chains sequenced from a single sample in a study of cytomegalovirus exposure and HLA in healthy donors. With 60 Vbeta and 13 Jbeta primers, the PCR was carried out. TCRdb's copy holds only in-frame clones and misses some; the assay was immunoSEQ multiplex PCR. The sample holds approximately 100,000 clones, roughly 70% seen once. Sequenced sample: PBMCs. These receptors all come from a male donor in good health and CMV-seronegative.

The chain employs TRBV6-5 and TRBJ2-6; D is possibly TRBD1 (6 bases). CDR1 MNHEY and CDR2 SVGAGI come from the germline V gene. This CDR3 spans 15 amino acids. Trimming shortened V by 5 bases and J by 0 bases, and 8 bases separated the two germline ends. CDR3 in amino acids: CASSTQGSGANVLTF. CDR3 nucleotide sequence: TGTGCCAGCAGTACACAGGGCTCTGGGGCCAACGTCCTGACTTTC.

This clone was observed a single time. Here the CDR3 DNA reads TGTGCCAGCGGGACAACCTACGAGCAGTACTTC. Its protein product is CASGTTYEQYF. The chain employs TRBV6-1 and TRBJ2-7; D may be TRBD1 (6 bases). There are 11 residues in the CDR3. Germline lookup yields CDR1 MNHNS and CDR2 SASEGT. The V and J ends lost 8 bases and 2 bases respectively, with 7 bases between them.

This clone was seen just once. The chain has TRBV27 and TRBJ2-1; possible D gene TRBD2, 6 bases. V was clipped by 7 bases and J by 2 bases, with 12 bases between them. In germline, CDR1 is MNHEY, CDR2 SMNVEV (reference sequence). The CDR3 runs 14 residues. The CDR3, as DNA: TGTGCCAGCACCGCGGGACCGACCTACAATGAGCAGTTCTTC. This gives the protein CASTAGPTYNEQFF.

Comments on this clone: The junction departs from germline at one end; a sequencing error may be responsible. This chain links TRBV7-7 with TRBJ2-2; the match to TRBD1 covers 11 bases. Germline lookup yields CDR1 SSHAT and CDR2 FNYEAQ (reference sequence). This CDR3 is built from 17 residues. The CDR3 nucleotides are TGTGCTAGCAGCCGGGGACAGGGGGGATCGAACACCGGGGAGCTGTTTTTT. This sequence encodes CASSRGQGGSNTGELFF.

The rearrangement uses TRBV28 and TRBJ2-7; 8 nucleotides line up with TRBD2. Trimming at V came to 5 bases and at J to 4 bases, leaving 10 bases not matched to a gene. Germline CDR1 is MDHEN and CDR2 is SYDVKM. This CDR3 spans 15 amino acids. The CDR3 coding sequence is TGTGCCAGCAGTACAACCGGGACTAGTAGGTACGAGCAGTACTTC. It codes for CASSTTGTSRYEQYF.

This clone was picked up a small number of times. The J gene is TRBJ2-1, the V gene TRBV2; TRBD2 might be the D (5 bases). Deletions cut 6 bases from V and 9 bases from J, with 21 bases between. The CDR3 sequence is 15 residues long. Germline lookup yields CDR1 SNHLY and CDR2 FYNNEI. The CDR3 coding sequence is TGTGCCAGCAGGGTTCCCGGTGGGCTAGCCACTGAGCAGTTCTTC. As protein: CASRVPGGLATEQFF.

V and J are TRBV27 and TRBJ1-1; 7 bases are a match to TRBD1. The length of the CDR3 is 13 residues. Trimming cost V 1 base and J 6 bases; bases outside gene matches: 2. CDR1 is MNHEY and CDR2 is SMNVEV in the germline V gene (reference sequence). CDR3 residues: CASSLWGQSEAFF. CDR3 in DNA: TGTGCCAGCAGTTTATGGGGACAGTCTGAAGCTTTCTTT.

The rearrangement links TRBV6-5 to TRBJ2-1; 9 bases line up with TRBD1. The CDR3 length is 15 residues. Germline CDR1 MNHEY, CDR2 SVGAGI. Trimming removed 5 bases from V and 0 bases from J; junction bases left unmatched: 2. The CDR3 DNA sequence: TGTGCCAGCAGTGCGACAGGGGGCTCCTACAATGAGCAGTTCTTC. The encoded protein is CASSATGGSYNEQFF.

J is TRBJ1-4 and V is TRBV20-1, with a weak D call TRBD1 (6 bases). Trimming took off 6 bases at V and 8 bases at J, with 10 bases between the two ends. From germline, CDR1 is DFQATT and CDR2 SNEGSKA (reference sequence). This CDR3 is built from 11 residues. Here the CDR3 DNA reads TGCAGTGCCATCCAGGGGGAAAAACTGTTTTTT. Its protein product is CSAIQGEKLFF.

The genes are TRBV10-2 and TRBJ2-3, with TRBD2 matching 15 bases. Germline assignment: CDR1 WSHSY and CDR2 SAAADI. The CDR3 length is 15 residues. J was trimmed by 5 bases and V by 8 bases; bases with no gene match: 5. Written as DNA, the CDR3 is TGCGCCAGCGGACTAGCGGGAGGGCCGGTAGATACGCAGTATTTT. Translation: CASGLAGGPVDTQYF.